These T cell receptor beta chains were read from a single sample in a study of blood T cells in healthy people across ages. TCRdb reprocessed the 5' RACE reads with MiXCR, giving one entry per CDR3 protein. This sample carries 760,000 or so distinct CDR3 sequences, around a quarter of them seen once, and the ten largest clones take more than 7.5%. These data were also filed under a second study, of T cells of mothers and their children.

Sequenced sample: blood. The receptors here all came from a boy aged 5-17 years in good health. Each CDR3 is given without its conserved first and last residue.

j_call: TRBJ1-1
v_call: TRBV29-1
cdr3_aa: SVVRDLEAEAF

j_call: TRBJ2-5
v_call: TRBV7-3
cdr3_aa: ASSLFGGGFEETQY

j_call: -
v_call: TRBV4-3
cdr3_aa: ASSQVGSSDEQY

j_call: TRBJ1-4
v_call: TRBV7-6
cdr3_aa: ASSLARQLGVEKLF

j_call: TRBJ2-1
v_call: TRBV24-1
cdr3_aa: ATSQEAQGNPYNEQF

j_call: -
v_call: TRBV12-3/TRBV12-4
cdr3_aa: ASSLTGALSYEQY

j_call: TRBJ2-7
v_call: TRBV20-1
cdr3_aa: SATRQSYEQY

j_call: TRBJ2-5
v_call: TRBV28
cdr3_aa: ASSFSISGRAKEQRRETQY

j_call: TRBJ2-3
v_call: TRBV6-1
cdr3_aa: ASYRTGGADTQY

j_call: TRBJ1-5
v_call: TRBV5-1
cdr3_aa: ASSLRIRVRQPQH

j_call: TRBJ2-1
v_call: TRBV20-1
cdr3_aa: SARGVAGGSNEQF

j_call: TRBJ1-2
v_call: TRBV11-3
cdr3_aa: ASSIGEGGYT

j_call: TRBJ2-1
v_call: TRBV3-1
cdr3_aa: ASSQDGGGFYNERF

j_call: TRBJ2-1
v_call: TRBV3-1
cdr3_aa: ASSQDRLAGDNNEQF

j_call: TRBJ2-1
v_call: TRBV20-1
cdr3_aa: SAAVEAGESEQF

j_call: TRBJ2-1
v_call: TRBV28
cdr3_aa: ASSPMGGPRYNEQF

j_call: TRBJ2-3
v_call: TRBV6-2/TRBV6-3
cdr3_aa: ASRGLAGGLTDTQY

j_call: -
v_call: TRBV10-3
cdr3_aa: AISSGTVEEQF

j_call: TRBJ2-2
v_call: TRBV9
cdr3_aa: ASSVDPNTGELF

j_call: TRBJ2-4
v_call: TRBV12-3/TRBV12-4
cdr3_aa: AGSLWTSLAKNIQY

j_call: TRBJ1-1
v_call: TRBV4-1
cdr3_aa: ASSQGGSSGHTEAF

j_call: TRBJ1-2
v_call: TRBV20-1
cdr3_aa: SARPAGSDYGYT

j_call: TRBJ2-3
v_call: TRBV27
cdr3_aa: ASSRRGLAFTDTQY

j_call: TRBJ2-2
v_call: TRBV12-3/TRBV12-4
cdr3_aa: ASSSSGTNAGELF

j_call: TRBJ2-6
v_call: TRBV29-1
cdr3_aa: STSADSSGANVLT

j_call: TRBJ1-1
v_call: TRBV20-1
cdr3_aa: SVTTGSNTEAF

j_call: TRBJ2-5
v_call: TRBV10-3
cdr3_aa: AARRQTQETQY

j_call: TRBJ2-7
v_call: TRBV10-3
cdr3_aa: AISDKRRGSYEQY

j_call: TRBJ2-5
v_call: TRBV25-1
cdr3_aa: ASSGGTGSLETQY

j_call: TRBJ1-4
v_call: TRBV28
cdr3_aa: ASSTAIGIGEKLF

j_call: -
v_call: TRBV29-1
cdr3_aa: SVDGASGSHEQF

j_call: TRBJ2-1
v_call: TRBV28
cdr3_aa: ASRKYRTGKYSENEQF

j_call: TRBJ1-4
v_call: TRBV27
cdr3_aa: ASSLGTRGEKLF

j_call: TRBJ1-1
v_call: TRBV11-1
cdr3_aa: ASSTTGVWTEAF

j_call: TRBJ1-6
v_call: TRBV4-1
cdr3_aa: ASSPGQGARAPLH

j_call: TRBJ1-1
v_call: TRBV6-5
cdr3_aa: ASSYPGKNTEAF

j_call: TRBJ2-5
v_call: TRBV3-1
cdr3_aa: ASSQAGFKTRETQY

j_call: TRBJ2-1
v_call: TRBV7-9
cdr3_aa: ASRVSGAMSYNEQF

j_call: TRBJ2-5
v_call: TRBV7-9
cdr3_aa: ASSLGGTGRDQETQY

j_call: TRBJ1-2
v_call: TRBV20-1
cdr3_aa: SARDFRGNHGYT